This entry concerns a single T cell receptor beta chain. These data originate in a study of control samples from healthy donors and cancer patients. The CDR3 totals 15 residues. Germline V gene data show CDR1 as ENHRY and CDR2 as SYGVKD. The V and J ends lost 4 bases and 3 bases, in that order; junction bases with no gene match: 8. The table came from immunoSEQ multiplex PCR; TCRdb's copy has only in-frame clones and leaves some out. The table has around 75,000 clones, 84% seen once. The receptor comes from a man aged 50 or older in good health. Sample: blood. This sequence joins TRBV10-3 and TRBJ1-1, with 7 bases lining up with TRBD1. The CDR3 sequence: CAISVTGDPDTEAFF. Here the CDR3 DNA reads TGTGCCATCAGTGTAACAGGGGATCCGGACACTGAAGCTTTCTTT.